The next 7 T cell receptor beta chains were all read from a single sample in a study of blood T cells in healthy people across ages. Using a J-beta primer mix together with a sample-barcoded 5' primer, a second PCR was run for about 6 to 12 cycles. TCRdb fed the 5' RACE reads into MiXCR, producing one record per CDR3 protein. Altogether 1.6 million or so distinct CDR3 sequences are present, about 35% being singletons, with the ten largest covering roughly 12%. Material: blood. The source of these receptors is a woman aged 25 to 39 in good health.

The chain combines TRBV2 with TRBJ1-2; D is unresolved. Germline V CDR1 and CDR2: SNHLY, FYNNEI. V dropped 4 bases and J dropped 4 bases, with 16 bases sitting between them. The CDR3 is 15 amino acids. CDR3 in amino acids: CASSGYFASSYGYTF. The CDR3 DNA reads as TGTGCCAGCAGTGGATACTTTGCTTCTAGCTATGGCTACACCTTC.

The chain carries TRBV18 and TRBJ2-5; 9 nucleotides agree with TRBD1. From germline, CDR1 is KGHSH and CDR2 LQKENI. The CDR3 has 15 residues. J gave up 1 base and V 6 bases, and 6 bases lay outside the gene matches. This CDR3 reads CASSTGQGFQETQYF. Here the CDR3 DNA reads TGTGCCAGCTCGACGGGACAGGGATTCCAAGAGACCCAGTACTTC.

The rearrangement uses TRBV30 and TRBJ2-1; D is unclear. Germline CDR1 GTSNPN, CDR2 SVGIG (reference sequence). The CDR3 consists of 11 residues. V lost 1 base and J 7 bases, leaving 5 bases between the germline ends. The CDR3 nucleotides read TGTGCCTGGAGTGAAGGGAATGAGCAGTTCTTC. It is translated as CAWSEGNEQFF.

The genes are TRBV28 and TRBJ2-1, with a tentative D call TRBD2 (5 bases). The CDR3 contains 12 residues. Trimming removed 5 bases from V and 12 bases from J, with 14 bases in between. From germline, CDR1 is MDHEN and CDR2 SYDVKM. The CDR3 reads CASSPPLLAQFF. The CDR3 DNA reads TGTGCCAGCAGTCCACCCCTCCTAGCGCAGTTCTTC.

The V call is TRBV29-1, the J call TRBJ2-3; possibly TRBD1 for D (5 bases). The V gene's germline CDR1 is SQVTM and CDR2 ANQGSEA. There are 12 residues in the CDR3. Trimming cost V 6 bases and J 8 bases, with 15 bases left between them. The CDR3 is CSVRQPAGTQYF. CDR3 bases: TGCAGCGTAAGACAGCCCGCCGGTACGCAGTATTTT.

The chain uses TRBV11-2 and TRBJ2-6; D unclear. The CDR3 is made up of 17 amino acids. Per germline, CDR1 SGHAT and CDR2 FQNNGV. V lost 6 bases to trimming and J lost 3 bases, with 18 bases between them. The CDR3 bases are TGTGCCAGCAGTTCGATACACCATGCTGGTGGGGCCAACGTCCTGACTTTC. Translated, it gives CASSSIHHAGGANVLTF.

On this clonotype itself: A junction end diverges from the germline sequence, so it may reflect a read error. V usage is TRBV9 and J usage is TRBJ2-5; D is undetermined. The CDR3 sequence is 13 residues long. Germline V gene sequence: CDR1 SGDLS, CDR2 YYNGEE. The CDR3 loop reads CASSVDSQEAQYF. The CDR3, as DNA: TGTGCCAGCAGCGTAGACAGCCAAGAGGCCCAGTACTTC.